This T cell receptor (beta chain) came from a study of T cells after yellow fever vaccination. As TCR cDNA was made by 5'RACE template switching, a universal primer site and UMIs were added. TCRdb ran MiXCR on the 5' RACE reads and lists one entry per CDR3 protein. The table lists approximately 110,000 distinct CDR3 sequences, 6.5% to 9% of them singletons. Whole-study findings and limits: There was a small share of clonotypes that showed up in both the CD4 and CD8 compartments.

The CDR3 has 14 amino acids. The V end was cut by 0 bases, the J end by 8 bases, with 14 bases between. Germline assignment: CDR1 SGDLS and CDR2 YYNGEE. The sample holds a few counts of this clonotype. Its cognate antigen is unknown. Specimen: CD8+ T cells sorted from PBMCs, collected 45 days after the yellow fever booster vaccination. The chain carries TRBV9 and TRBJ1-2; tentatively, D is TRBD1 (6 bases). This sequence originates from a man younger than 45 who received the YFV17D yellow fever vaccine. CDR3 coding DNA: TGTGCCAGCAGCGTAGAGGGGGGGGCGTCGGGCTACACCTTC. It translates to CASSVEGGASGYTF.